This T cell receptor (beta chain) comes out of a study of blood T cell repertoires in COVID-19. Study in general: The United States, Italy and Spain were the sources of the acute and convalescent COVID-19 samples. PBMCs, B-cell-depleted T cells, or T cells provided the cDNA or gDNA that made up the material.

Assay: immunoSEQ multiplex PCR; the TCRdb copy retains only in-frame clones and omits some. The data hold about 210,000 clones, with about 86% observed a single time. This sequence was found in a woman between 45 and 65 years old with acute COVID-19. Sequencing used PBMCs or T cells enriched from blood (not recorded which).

This chain's CDR3 is CASRFPASYEQYF. DNA for the CDR3: TGTGCCAGCAGATTCCCAGCGTCCTACGAGCAGTACTTC. The rearrangement links TRBV11-2 to TRBJ2-7; D unclear. V dropped 6 bases and J dropped 1 base, with 10 bases sitting between them. This CDR3 has 13 amino acids. CDR1 is SGHAT and CDR2 is FQNNGV in the germline V gene.